This T cell receptor (beta chain) was retrieved from a study of T cells in localized non-small cell lung cancer. Broader study findings: Within adjacent lung there appeared a median approximately 60 of the top 100 tumor clones. The tumor had only one region sequenced, so heterogeneity remains possible. Longer overall survival was associated with a higher density of T cells in the blood.

On this clone: The antigen is undetermined.

The assay was immunoSEQ multiplex PCR, and TCRdb's table has in-frame clones only and misses some. The sample shows more than 20,000 clones, approximately 86% of them seen only once. The CDR3 runs 14 residues. Trimming pared 5 bases from V and 5 bases from J, leaving 15 bases between. Germline CDR1 LNHDA, CDR2 SQIVND (reference sequence). This receptor was obtained from a man aged 40 to 75 with stage II squamous cell lung carcinoma. Sequencing used PBMCs, obtained before any cancer treatment. The chain couples TRBV19 to TRBJ1-2; tentatively, D is TRBD1 (6 bases). The DNA of the CDR3 is TGTGCCAGTAGTCCAGCGAGCAGGGGTTATGGCTACACCTTC. It translates to CASSPASRGYGYTF.